A single sample is the source of the 14 T cell receptor beta chains below, sequenced in a study of CD8 T cells in Susac syndrome. Random-hexamer reverse transcription was applied to about 0.5 to 1 ug RNA. TCRdb re-called the immunoSEQ multiplex PCR reads with MiXCR, one entry per CDR3 protein. The sample holds approximately 150,000 distinct CDR3 sequences, roughly nine tenths seen once. Specimen: CD4+ T cells from PBMCs. Receptor source: a human donor in good health.

The chain is built from TRBV20-1 and TRBJ1-2; D gene uncertain. Germline-derived CDR1 and CDR2 are DFQATT and SNEGSKA (reference sequence). Trimming took off 0 bases at V and 4 bases at J, with 6 bases between the two ends. This CDR3 is 12 amino acids long. The CDR3 reads CSARDTIYGYTF. The CDR3 DNA reads as TGCAGTGCTAGAGACACGATCTATGGCTACACCTTC.

J is TRBJ2-4 and V is TRBV21-1. TRBV21-1 is labeled a pseudogene. CDR3 size: 16 residues. The CDR3 loop reads CASSKGAGLAKNIQYF. DNA of the CDR3: TGTGCCAGCAGCAAAGGGGCAGGGCTAGCCAAAAACATTCAGTACTTC.

The genes are TRBV6-2 or TRBV6-3 and TRBJ1-1; TRBD1 matches at 8 bases. The CDR3 contains 12 residues. CDR1 and CDR2 from the germline V gene are MNHEY and SVGEGT. J lost 10 bases, V lost 5 bases, and 6 bases had no gene match. The DNA for the CDR3 is TGTGCCAGCAGTCGACAGGGGAGGGGAGCTTTCTTT. It is translated as CASSRQGRGAFF.

This clonotype was detected once. The chain recombines TRBV29-1 with TRBJ2-7, with a weak D call TRBD1 (6 bases). This CDR3 spans 12 amino acids. Trimming left V 1 base short and J 5 bases short, with 9 bases between. Germline V gives CDR1 SQVTM, CDR2 ANQGSEA. The CDR3 reads CSVEVQGDEQYF. The CDR3 coding sequence is TGCAGCGTTGAAGTACAGGGAGACGAGCAGTACTTC.

The chain combines TRBV29-1 with TRBJ2-4, with D perhaps given as TRBD1 or TRBD2 (5 bases each). V lost 6 bases to trimming and J lost 1 base, with 10 bases between them. The CDR3 covers 13 residues. From germline, CDR1 is SQVTM and CDR2 ANQGSEA. CDR3 amino acids: CSVSGTAKNIQYF. DNA for the CDR3: TGCAGCGTCTCCGGGACGGCCAAAAACATTCAGTACTTC.

The chain recombines TRBV2 with TRBJ2-3, with a weak D call TRBD1 (5 bases). V dropped 3 bases and J dropped 5 bases, with 12 bases sitting between them. The length of the CDR3 is 14 residues. The germline V gene has CDR1 SNHLY and CDR2 FYNNEI. This CDR3 reads CASSDQGLVDTQYF. CDR3 DNA sequence: TGTGCCAGCAGTGACCAGGGTTTGGTAGATACGCAGTATTTT.

The CDR3 DNA sequence: TGTGCCACCAGCAGAGTCCCCACGACCGGGGCCTACAATGAGCAGTTCTTC. Translated: CATSRVPTTGAYNEQFF. The chain has TRBV15 and TRBJ2-1; tentative D call: TRBD2 (5 bases). This CDR3 spans 17 amino acids. In germline, CDR1 is LNHNV, CDR2 YYDKDF (reference sequence). V lost 1 base and J 2 bases, leaving 15 bases between the germline ends.

This chain connects TRBV10-3 to TRBJ2-2; tentatively, D is TRBD1 (7 bases). The V end was cut by 8 bases, the J end by 5 bases, with 12 bases between. The V gene's germline CDR1 is ENHRY and CDR2 SYGVKD. This CDR3 is 13 amino acids long. DNA for the CDR3: TGTGCCATCCGCCAGGGGGGAACCGGGGAGCTGTTTTTT. Protein: CAIRQGGTGELFF.

The chain joins TRBV4-1 to TRBJ2-5, with D unresolved. Between the trimmed V and J ends, which lost 4 bases and 3 bases, there was a span of 9 bases. The CDR3 is made up of 13 amino acids. Germline assignment: CDR1 MGHRA and CDR2 YSYEKL. For the CDR3, the DNA is TGCGCCAGCAGCCCCCACGGAGAAGAGACCCAGTACTTC. It yields the protein CASSPHGEETQYF.

The chain combines TRBV7-2 with TRBJ1-5, with no clear D. Trimming shortened V by 4 bases and J by 7 bases, and 14 bases separated the two germline ends. The length of the CDR3 is 14 residues. Germline V gene lookup returns CDR1 SGHTA and CDR2 FQGNSA. The DNA for the CDR3 is TGTGCCAGCAGCTCGAGGGAATTCAGCCAGCCCCAGCATTTT. Encoded protein: CASSSREFSQPQHF.

The V and J genes are TRBV2 and TRBJ1-3, with D unresolved. V was trimmed by 3 bases and J by 0 bases, leaving 3 bases between them. From germline, CDR1 is SNHLY and CDR2 FYNNEI. CDR3 length: 13 amino acids. CDR3 in amino acids: CASSEYSGNTIYF. CDR3 DNA sequence: TGTGCCAGCAGTGAGTACTCTGGAAACACCATATATTTT.

This rearrangement joins TRBV20-1 to TRBJ2-3; D call uncertain. The CDR3 totals 15 residues. Germline CDR1 is DFQATT and CDR2 is SNEGSKA (reference sequence). Trimming pared 3 bases from V and 3 bases from J, leaving 16 bases between. In DNA form, the CDR3 reads TGCAGTGCTAGGGGTCCTGTAACCGGGACAGATACGCAGTATTTT. Protein: CSARGPVTGTDTQYF.

The CDR3 reads CASSVSTGWNGYTF. CDR3 coding DNA: TGTGCCAGCAGTGTCTCGACAGGGTGGAATGGCTACACCTTC. This chain joins TRBV28 and TRBJ1-2; TRBD1 agrees at 7 bases. In germline, CDR1 is MDHEN, CDR2 SYDVKM. This CDR3 spans 14 amino acids. Unmatched junction bases numbered 9, after V lost 5 bases and J lost 6 bases.

The count of this clonotype is one. The V and J genes are TRBV5-4 and TRBJ2-3; D is perhaps TRBD1 (5 bases). Trimming stripped 2 bases from V and 0 bases from J, with 7 bases between. The CDR3 has 14 residues. Germline CDR1 SGHNT, CDR2 YYREEE (reference sequence). CDR3 nucleotide sequence: TGTGCCAGCAGCTTTGACAGCAGCACAGATACGCAGTATTTT. Translated, it gives CASSFDSSTDTQYF.